This T cell receptor beta chain was obtained from a study of blood T cell repertoires in COVID-19. Study details: The United States, Italy and Spain supplied acute and convalescent COVID-19 samples. Sources were T cells, B-cell-depleted T cells, or PBMCs; the material itself was cDNA or gDNA.

As processed by the authors: Amplifying reference gene primers gave estimates of nucleated cell counts. Produced via immunoSEQ multiplex PCR; TCRdb's table is partial and in-frame only. Clonal size and the V and J genes are those of that table, whereas D and trimming came from the DNA. Of around 100,000 clones listed, approximately 80% are singletons. This clone was seen a handful of times. The length of the CDR3 is 18 residues. The germline V gene has CDR1 MDHEN and CDR2 SYDVKM. Trimming at V came to 6 bases and at J to 4 bases, leaving 19 bases not matched to a gene. The TCR sequence derives from a man in his sixties with acute or convalescent COVID-19. Sequences were obtained from peripheral blood. The chain couples TRBV28 to TRBJ1-1; 8 bases match TRBD1. The CDR3 DNA follows: TGTGCCAGCAGCCGACTCTTCGCGAAAACAGGGGGATCCACTGAAGCTTTCTTT. Encoded protein: CASSRLFAKTGGSTEAFF. The entire variable domain, with the rest obtained from reference TRBV28 and TRBJ1-1, is as follows: DVKVTQSSRYLVKRTGEKVFLECVQDMDHENMFWYRQDPGLGLRLIYFSYDVKMKEKGDIPEGYSVSREKKERFSLILESASTNQTSMYLCASSRLFAKTGGSTEAFFGQGTRLTVV.